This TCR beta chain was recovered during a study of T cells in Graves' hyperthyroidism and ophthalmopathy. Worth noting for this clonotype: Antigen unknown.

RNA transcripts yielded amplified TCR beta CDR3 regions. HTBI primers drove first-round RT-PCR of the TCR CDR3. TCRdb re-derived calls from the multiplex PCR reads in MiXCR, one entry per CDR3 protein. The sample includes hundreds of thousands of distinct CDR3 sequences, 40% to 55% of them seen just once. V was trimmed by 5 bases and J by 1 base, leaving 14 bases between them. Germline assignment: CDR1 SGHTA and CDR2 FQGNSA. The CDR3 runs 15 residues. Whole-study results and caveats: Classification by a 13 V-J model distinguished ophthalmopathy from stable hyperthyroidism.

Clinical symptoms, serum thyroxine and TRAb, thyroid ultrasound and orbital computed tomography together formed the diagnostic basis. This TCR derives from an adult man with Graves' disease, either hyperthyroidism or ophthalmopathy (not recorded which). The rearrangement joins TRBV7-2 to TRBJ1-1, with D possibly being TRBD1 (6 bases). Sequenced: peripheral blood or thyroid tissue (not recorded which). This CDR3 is CASSTLGQPNTEAFF. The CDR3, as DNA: TGTGCCAGCAGCACGTTAGGACAGCCGAACACTGAAGCTTTCTTT.